The rows below give T cell receptor beta chains drawn from one sample of a study of T cell responses to AZD1222 COVID-19 vaccine. Some clones are missing from TCRdb's copy, which holds only in-frame ones; the method was immunoSEQ multiplex PCR. Among about 25,000 clones listed, roughly 86% were seen once. The sequencing here drew on peripheral blood, taken 28 days after the second AZD1222 dose. These receptors all stem from an adult who received the AZD1222 COVID-19 vaccine. CDR3s include the opening cysteine and the closing phenylalanine or tryptophan. The D gene is left open where the match is weak. Size tells how often a clone was seen (once, few, many) or the class of an expanded clone, and some rows leave it out.

V gene	clone size	D gene	J gene	CDR3 protein	CDR3 DNA
TRBV14	.	.	TRBJ1-2	CASSQAGHLNNYGYTF	TGTGCCAGCAGCCAAGCGGGACACTTGAATAACTATGGCTACACCTTC
TRBV10-3	.	TRBD1	TRBJ1-2	CAISASTGGNGYTF	TGTGCCATCAGTGCCTCTACAGGGGGCAATGGCTACACCTTC
TRBV7-3	.	TRBD2	TRBJ2-1	CASSLAGVPYNEQFF	TGTGCCAGCAGTTTGGCGGGAGTCCCCTACAATGAGCAGTTCTTC
TRBV6-5	.	TRBD1	TRBJ1-4	CASSNRQGGEKLFF	TGTGCCAGCAGCAACCGACAGGGTGGAGAAAAACTGTTTTTT
TRBV6-5	.	TRBD1	TRBJ2-7	CASSRDSDFYEQYF	TGTGCCAGCAGTCGGGACAGTGATTTCTACGAGCAGTACTTC
TRBV5-4	.	TRBD2	TRBJ2-1	CASSLLTSGNNEQFF	TGTGCCAGCAGCTTGTTGACTAGCGGAAACAATGAGCAGTTCTTC
TRBV5-1	.	.	TRBJ2-5	CASSILPGSVIRETQYF	TGCGCCAGCAGCATTTTACCGGGGTCCGTAATTCGAGAGACCCAGTACTTC
TRBV9	.	.	TRBJ2-3	CASSVDLVHTDTQYF	TGTGCCAGCAGCGTAGATCTTGTTCACACAGATACGCAGTATTTT
TRBV5-1	.	TRBD1	TRBJ1-3	CASSQGQGTGNTIYF	TGCGCCAGCAGCCAGGGACAGGGCACTGGAAACACCATATATTTT
TRBV5-1	.	.	TRBJ1-5	CASSSNPGNQPQHF	TGCGCCAGCAGCTCTAATCCAGGGAATCAGCCCCAGCATTTT
TRBV9	.	.	TRBJ1-4	CASSPGRINEKLFF	TGTGCCAGCAGCCCCGGGAGGATTAATGAAAAACTGTTTTTT
TRBV19	few	.	TRBJ1-1	CASSIGPQVNTEAFF	TGTGCCAGTAGTATTGGCCCGCAGGTGAACACTGAAGCTTTCTTT
TRBV9	.	.	TRBJ2-2	CASSVRGDRNTGELFF	TGTGCCAGCAGCGTGAGGGGGGACAGAAACACCGGGGAGCTGTTTTTT
TRBV2	.	TRBD1	TRBJ2-7	CASRLQGAVEQYF	TGTGCCAGCAGACTACAGGGGGCTGTGGAGCAGTACTTC
TRBV7-2	.	TRBD2	TRBJ2-1	CASSWALAGANEQFF	TGTGCCAGCAGCTGGGCCCTAGCGGGGGCCAATGAGCAGTTCTTC
TRBV6-5	once	TRBD2	TRBJ2-1	CASSSWTSGRVEQFF	TGTGCCAGCAGTTCCTGGACTAGCGGCCGGGTGGAGCAGTTCTTC
TRBV2	.	TRBD1	TRBJ1-6	CATSGQQNSPLHF	TGTGCCACATCGGGACAGCAGAATTCACCCCTCCACTTT
TRBV28	.	.	TRBJ2-5	CASSPPVRGQETQYF	TGTGCCAGCAGCCCCCCGGTTCGGGGTCAAGAGACCCAGTACTTC
TRBV5-4	.	.	TRBJ1-2	CASSWPFTERGYTF	TGTGCCAGCAGCTGGCCGTTTACAGAGCGCGGCTACACCTTC
TRBV2	.	TRBD1	TRBJ1-5	CASRQGASNQPQHF	TGTGCCAGTAGACAGGGGGCAAGCAATCAGCCCCAGCATTTT
TRBV28	once	.	TRBJ2-3	CASIAGPGDTQYF	TGTGCCAGCATTGCGGGGCCTGGAGATACGCAGTATTTT
TRBV30	.	TRBD1	TRBJ1-2	CAWRGQGGYGYTF	TGTGCCTGGAGAGGACAGGGAGGCTATGGCTACACCTTC
TRBV9	.	TRBD1	TRBJ1-4	CASSDAQGVGKLFF	TGTGCCAGCAGCGACGCACAGGGGGTGGGGAAACTGTTTTTT
TRBV5-1	.	TRBD1	TRBJ2-5	CASSPGQVETQYF	TGCGCCAGCAGCCCCGGACAGGTTGAGACCCAGTACTTC
TRBV23-1	.	TRBD1	TRBJ2-2	CASSQSRDRVHANTGELFF	TGCGCCAGCAGTCAATCGAGGGACAGGGTGCATGCGAACACCGGGGAGCTGTTTTTT
TRBV29-1	.	.	TRBJ2-3	CSVEVVASTDTQYF	TGCAGCGTTGAGGTCGTCGCTAGCACAGATACGCAGTATTTT
TRBV5-4	.	.	TRBJ2-1	CASSPTVSSYNEQFF	TGTGCCAGCAGCCCGACAGTCAGCTCCTACAATGAGCAGTTCTTC
TRBV19	.	.	TRBJ2-7	CASFGGGHPYEQYF	TGTGCCAGTTTCGGCGGGGGCCACCCCTACGAGCAGTACTTC
TRBV9	.	.	TRBJ2-2	CASSPSPSTGELFF	TGTGCCAGCAGCCCTAGTCCCTCCACTGGGGAGCTGTTTTTT